A selection of T cell receptor beta chains follows, all from one sample in a study of blood T cell repertoires in COVID-19. The data were produced by immunoSEQ multiplex PCR, yet TCRdb's version contains in-frame clones alone and is incomplete. The sample has roughly 150,000 clones, roughly 85% seen once. Material: PBMCs or T cells enriched from blood (not recorded which). The receptors originated from a man aged 60-69 years who had recovered from COVID-19. Both conserved end residues are part of each CDR3. A D gene is named only where the DNA matches it firmly. Size values are once, few and many counts, or a class for expanded clones, and some rows have none.

V	size	J	D	DNA	CDR3
TRBV19	once	TRBJ1-4	-	TGTGCCAGTAATAAGGACAGCCTCCGCGAAAAACTGTTTTTT	CASNKDSLREKLFF
TRBV29-1	-	TRBJ2-2	TRBD2	TGCAGCGTTGGGACTAGCGGGGGAACCGGGGAGCTGTTTTTT	CSVGTSGGTGELFF
TRBV5-6	-	TRBJ2-7	-	TGTGCCAGCAGCCCATATGACAGCCCCCCCTACGAGCAGTACTTC	CASSPYDSPPYEQYF
TRBV27	-	TRBJ1-1	-	TGTGCCAGCAGAATAAAGGGAGGGGGTACTGAAGCTTTCTTT	CASRIKGGGTEAFF
TRBV7-9	-	TRBJ2-7	TRBD2	TGTGCCAGCACCTCGGACAGGGCGTCAATAGCGGGAGGGACCTACGAGCAGTACTTC	CASTSDRASIAGGTYEQYF
TRBV3-1/TRBV3-2	-	TRBJ2-5	TRBD2	TGTGCCAGCAGCCCGCCCCCGCGTGGGCTAGCGGGAGCTTCAGAGACCCAGTACTTC	CASSPPPRGLAGASETQYF
TRBV7-2	-	TRBJ1-2	-	TGTGCCAGCAGCGCAGAGGGAGTGGGTGGGTATGGCTACACCTTC	CASSAEGVGGYGYTF
TRBV6-5	-	TRBJ2-3	TRBD2	TGTGCCAGTCGAACTAGCGGGGGCCCAGATACGCAGTATTTT	CASRTSGGPDTQYF
TRBV19	many	TRBJ2-5	-	TGTGCCAGTAGTTCCCGACGGGGCCAAGAGACCCAGTACTTC	CASSSRRGQETQYF
TRBV5-1	-	TRBJ1-1	TRBD1	TGCGCCAGCAGCCTTCAGATCACAGGGGGACTGAACACTGAAGCTTTCTTT	CASSLQITGGLNTEAFF
TRBV11-3	-	TRBJ2-7	-	TGTGCCAGCAGCTCCCTCGGGGGGCGGGAGCAGTACTTC	CASSSLGGREQYF
TRBV6-6	few	TRBJ1-1	-	TGTGCCAGCAGTCGAGGACAGAACACTGAAGCTTTCTTT	CASSRGQNTEAFF
TRBV27	-	TRBJ2-3	-	TGTGCCAGCCGAGAGGGTGCGGGACCGCCTTTTGGAGGTACGCAGTATTTT	CASREGAGPPFGGTQYF
TRBV7-9	-	TRBJ1-2	-	TGTGCCAGCAGCTTAGACGTCGGGGATGGCTACACCTTC	CASSLDVGDGYTF
TRBV5-4	once	TRBJ1-6	TRBD1	TGTGCCAGCAGCCCCGGACAGGCCTATAATTCACCCCTCCACTTT	CASSPGQAYNSPLHF
TRBV28	few	TRBJ2-4	-	TGTGCCAGCAGTCCCCGGACACCTAGAGCCAAAAACATTCAGTACTTC	CASSPRTPRAKNIQYF
TRBV14	-	TRBJ2-2	TRBD2	TGTGCCAGCAGCCCACACAAACCGGGACTAGGGGCTGGGGAGCTGTTTTTT	CASSPHKPGLGAGELFF
TRBV5-1	-	TRBJ1-5	TRBD1	TGCGCCAGCAGCTCCGGACAGGACGGTCAGCCCCAGCATTTT	CASSSGQDGQPQHF
TRBV5-6	-	TRBJ1-1	-	TGTGCCAGCAGCCCGAAGTCCGGGGGTGGTAGAGCTTTCTTT	CASSPKSGGGRAFF
TRBV27	-	TRBJ2-1	TRBD1	TGTGCCAGCAGCGTTAGGACAGGGGGTAGGGGCGAGCAGTTCTTC	CASSVRTGGRGEQFF
TRBV29-1	-	TRBJ2-3	-	TGCAGCGTTAAGACAGGCGGAACAGATACGCAGTATTTT	CSVKTGGTDTQYF
TRBV29-1	-	TRBJ2-3	TRBD2	TGCAGCGTTGTTAGCGGGAGGTTAGATACGCAGTATTTT	CSVVSGRLDTQYF
TRBV5-4	-	TRBJ1-1	-	TGTGCCAGCAGCTTGGTGCGGGGGGCTGGCGCTGAAGCTTTCTTT	CASSLVRGAGAEAFF
TRBV7-8	-	TRBJ1-6	TRBD1	TGTGCCAGCAGCTATAACAGGGGGACCTCCTATAATTCACCCCTCCACTTT	CASSYNRGTSYNSPLHF
TRBV28	-	TRBJ2-7	-	TGTGCCAGCAGTTTAATCCCTAGCAGGACCGTTAGCTCCTACGAGCAGTACTTC	CASSLIPSRTVSSYEQYF
TRBV3-1/TRBV3-2	-	TRBJ1-5	-	TGTGCCAGCAGCCAGGGTCGGGGGGGCAATCAGCCCCAGCATTTT	CASSQGRGGNQPQHF
TRBV6-1	-	TRBJ2-2	TRBD1	TGTGCCAGCAGTGAAAACAGGGGTACCGGGGAGCTGTTTTTT	CASSENRGTGELFF
TRBV29-1	-	TRBJ2-7	TRBD1	TGCAGCGCCTCAAAGGGGGCAAGCTACGAGCAGTACTTC	CSASKGASYEQYF
TRBV28	-	TRBJ1-5	-	TGTGCCAGCAGTTTATTGGGCTACAATCAGCCCCAGCATTTT	CASSLLGYNQPQHF
TRBV27	-	TRBJ2-2	TRBD2	TGTGCCAGCAGTTCCCTGACTAGCGGGAGGGCCGGGGAGCTGTTTTTT	CASSSLTSGRAGELFF
TRBV7-9	-	TRBJ1-1	TRBD1	TGTGCCAGCAGCCAGAGACAGGGATGGAACACTGAAGCTTTCTTT	CASSQRQGWNTEAFF
TRBV5-1	-	TRBJ1-2	-	TGCGCCAGCAGCTTGGGAGGGTATGGCTACACCTTC	CASSLGGYGYTF
TRBV29-1	-	TRBJ1-4	-	TGCAGCGTGGCCGTTACAGGGTTAACTAATGAAAAACTGTTTTTT	CSVAVTGLTNEKLFF
TRBV19	-	TRBJ1-6	TRBD1	TGTGCCAGTAGTTCTCGACAGGGGAGTTCACCCCTCCACTTT	CASSSRQGSSPLHF
TRBV3-1/TRBV3-2	-	TRBJ2-7	TRBD1	TGTGCCAGCAAGGATGGGGACAGGGATAACGAGCAGTACTTC	CASKDGDRDNEQYF
TRBV30	few	TRBJ1-5	-	TGTGCCTGGAGTTATGTCGGTATTCAGCCCCAGCATTTT	CAWSYVGIQPQHF
TRBV4-1	-	TRBJ2-7	TRBD2	TGCGCCAGCAGCCAAGATCCAGCGGGAGGGCCACAGCGGTACTTC	CASSQDPAGGPQRYF
TRBV28	-	TRBJ1-4	TRBD1	TGTGCCAGCAGCCTACCAGGACAGGGAACTGCAACTAATGAAAAACTGTTTTTT	CASSLPGQGTATNEKLFF
TRBV28	-	TRBJ1-5	TRBD1	TGTGCCAGCAGTCCCGACAGGGGCTCAAATCAGCCCCAGCATTTT	CASSPDRGSNQPQHF
TRBV19	-	TRBJ2-1	TRBD2	TGTGCCAGTACCCCAGGACGACTAGCGGCTGAGCAGTTCTTC	CASTPGRLAAEQFF
TRBV25-1	-	TRBJ1-1	-	TGTGCCAGCAGGACAGTCATGAACACTGAAGCTTTCTTT	CASRTVMNTEAFF
TRBV5-4	-	TRBJ2-5	TRBD2	TGTGCCAGCAGCTTGCCCCCTGGGCGGGGGGGCCGAGAGACCCAGTACTTC	CASSLPPGRGGRETQYF
TRBV27	-	TRBJ1-1	-	TGTGCCAGCAGTTTATCGGGGGGGTACACTGAAGCTTTCTTT	CASSLSGGYTEAFF
TRBV9	-	TRBJ1-6	-	TGTGCCAGCAGCCCCACCCCCGACAGGACGCATTCACCCCTCCACTTT	CASSPTPDRTHSPLHF
TRBV18	-	TRBJ1-1	-	TGTGCCAGCTCACCACTTAGGACAGAACTCATGAACACTGAAGCTTTCTTT	CASSPLRTELMNTEAFF
TRBV7-2	-	TRBJ2-3	-	TGTGCCAGCAGCTTACCCTCCACAGATACGCAGTATTTT	CASSLPSTDTQYF
TRBV7-3	-	TRBJ2-3	TRBD1	TGTGCCAGCAGCTTAAACAGGGGGAATACGCAGTATTTT	CASSLNRGNTQYF
TRBV5-1	-	TRBJ2-1	-	TGCGCCAGCAGCTTGGGGGCTTTACAGGGAGTCAATGAGCAGTTCTTC	CASSLGALQGVNEQFF
TRBV28	-	TRBJ2-7	TRBD2	TGTGCCAGCAGTTTCCCCTCACTAGCGGGGGGGCCGCGAGGCTCCTACGAGCAGTACTTC	CASSFPSLAGGPRGSYEQYF
TRBV27	once	TRBJ2-2	TRBD2	TGTGCCAGCAGTTGGGGCGGGGGAACCGGGGAGCTGTTTTTT	CASSWGGGTGELFF
TRBV5-1	-	TRBJ2-7	-	TGCGCCAGCAGGCAGGAGACAGCTACCTACGAGCAGTACTTC	CASRQETATYEQYF
TRBV6-5	-	TRBJ2-3	-	TGTGCCAGCAGTCGGGCAGGGGCCGGCACAGATACGCAGTATTTT	CASSRAGAGTDTQYF
TRBV7-6	-	TRBJ2-3	TRBD1	TGTGCCAGCAGCTTATCCGGGACAGGGGCGATGAGGACGCAGTATTTT	CASSLSGTGAMRTQYF
TRBV11-2	-	TRBJ2-7	TRBD1	TGTGCCAGCAGCCCGATTAAGGGGACAGACTCCTACGAGCAGTACTTC	CASSPIKGTDSYEQYF
TRBV9	-	TRBJ2-7	TRBD1	TGTGCCAGCAGCGTAGAGGGGGCGCCGGGCTACGAGCAGTACTTC	CASSVEGAPGYEQYF
TRBV28	-	TRBJ1-2	-	TGTGCCAGCAGTTCGCCACCAGGTGCCTATGGCTACACCTTC	CASSSPPGAYGYTF
TRBV28	-	TRBJ2-7	TRBD1	TGTGCCACCCACGGGACAGGGGTTACCAACGAGCAGTACTTC	CATHGTGVTNEQYF
TRBV30	-	TRBJ1-2	TRBD1	TGTGCCTGGAGTCCCCGGACAGGAAGGGGCTACACCTTC	CAWSPRTGRGYTF
TRBV7-7	-	TRBJ2-5	TRBD2	TGTGCCAGCAGCCTAGGACTAGCGGGGGGGCAAGAGACCCAGTACTTC	CASSLGLAGGQETQYF
TRBV10-3	-	TRBJ2-1	TRBD1	TGTGCCATCAGTGAGACAGGGGAACAGTTCTTC	CAISETGEQFF